The 5 T cell receptor beta chains given below trace back to one sample, sequenced in a study of early T cells in non-severe SARS-CoV-2 infection. One entry per CDR3 protein results from TCRdb running MiXCR on the 5' RACE reads. This sample yields about 15,000 distinct CDR3 sequences, of which more than 5.5% are seen a single time; 6.5% to 7.5% belongs to the top ten. Specimen: whole blood, collected at baseline. The receptors originated from an adult who was a healthcare worker with PCR-confirmed SARS-CoV-2 infection or an uninfected control (not recorded which).

There are many counts of this clonotype. V and J are TRBV7-2 and TRBJ2-7, with D possibly matching TRBD2 (6 bases). V gave up 1 base and J gave up 7 bases, with 11 bases separating them. The CDR3 runs to 13 residues. From germline, CDR1 is SGHTA and CDR2 FQGNSA. The CDR3 coding sequence is TGTGCCAGCAGCTTAGACGGAGGGAAAGAGCAGTACTTC. Residues: CASSLDGGKEQYF. The full variable domain, rest sourced from reference TRBV7-2 and TRBJ2-7, is GAGVSQSPSNKVTEKGKDVELRCDPISGHTALYWYRQSLGQGLEFLIYFQGNSAPDKSGLPSDRFSAERTGGSVSTLTIQRTQQEDSAVYLCASSLDGGKEQYFGPGTRLTVT.

This clonotype showed up many times. The chain links TRBV13 to TRBJ1-2; D perhaps matches TRBD1 (5 bases). Trimming took 2 bases from V and 2 from J, leaving 6 bases between them. Per germline, CDR1 PRHDT and CDR2 FYEKMQ (reference sequence). The CDR3 runs 13 residues. The CDR3 nucleotides read TGTGCCAGCAGCTTACAGGGAAACTATGGCTACACCTTC. Its protein product is CASSLQGNYGYTF. The full variable domain, in which reference TRBV13 and TRBJ1-2 provide the parts outside the CDR3, is AAGVIQSPRHLIKEKRETATLKCYPIPRHDTVYWYQQGPGQDPQFLISFYEKMQSDKGSIPDRFSAQQFSDYHSELNMSSLELGDSALYFCASSLQGNYGYTFGSGTRLTVV.

This clonotype was picked up many times. Written as DNA, the CDR3 is TGTGCCATCAGTGAGTCGAAGAGGGATCAAGAGACCCAGTACTTC. It yields the protein CAISESKRDQETQYF. V and J are TRBV10-3 and TRBJ2-5, with D perhaps TRBD2 (5 bases). Trimming cost V 0 bases and J 2 bases, with 10 bases left between them. Germline-derived CDR1 and CDR2 are ENHRY and SYGVKD. This CDR3 spans 15 amino acids.

The rearrangement uses TRBV18 and TRBJ2-7; D is possibly TRBD2 (6 bases). CDR3 length: 15 amino acids. The V gene lost 2 bases and the J gene lost 0 bases, with 11 bases spanning the gap. CDR1 is KGHSH and CDR2 is LQKENI in the germline V gene. CDR3 DNA sequence: TGTGCCAGCTCACCAACCCGCGGGAACTCCTACGAGCAGTACTTC. Its translation: CASSPTRGNSYEQYF. Full variable domain (missing parts from reference TRBV18 and TRBJ2-7): NAGVMQNPRHLVRRRGQEARLRCSPMKGHSHVYWYRQLPEEGLKFMVYLQKENIIDESGMPKERFSAEFPKEGPSILRIQQVVRGDSAAYFCASSPTRGNSYEQYFGPGTRLTVT.

Concerning this clonotype: A junction boundary mismatches the germline segment, possibly from a read error. The V and J genes are TRBV29-1 and TRBJ2-7; D might be TRBD2 (6 bases). Germline values: CDR1 SQVTM, CDR2 ANQGSEA. The CDR3 has 11 amino acids. CDR3 in amino acids: CSGTANYDQYF. The CDR3 region has the DNA TGTAGCGGAACAGCGAACTACGATCAGTACTTC.